Listed here is a single T cell receptor (beta chain). The TCRbeta library incorporated unique molecular identifiers. A single record per CDR3 protein comes from TCRdb applying MiXCR to the PCR reads. The table shows about 600,000 distinct CDR3 sequences, with 10% to 15% occurring only once. V shed 6 bases, J shed 7 bases, and the junction held 8 bases outside the gene matches. Germline-derived CDR1 and CDR2 are SNHLY and FYNNEI. The CDR3 runs to 15 residues. These data originate in a study of T-cell reconstitution after alpha-beta-depleted transplantation in children. The V call is TRBV2, the J call TRBJ2-2; 10 bases agree with TRBD1. This sequence originates from a male patient under 18 who had a stem cell transplant for acute myeloid leukemia, so the T cells may come from the graft donor. The sample was PBMCs, mostly from graft donor cells, taken 360 days after TCRalphabeta/CD19-depleted stem cell transplant. The CDR3 reads CASSPRTGGSGELFF. The CDR3 bases are TGTGCCAGCAGCCCCAGGACAGGGGGGAGCGGGGAGCTGTTTTTT.